These T cell receptor beta chains were read from a single sample in a study of blood T cell repertoires in COVID-19. TCRdb's copy holds only in-frame clones and misses some; the assay was immunoSEQ multiplex PCR. Here the sample spans around 200,000 clones, roughly nine tenths being singletons. The sequenced sample consisted of peripheral blood. The receptors shown here come from a man between 65 and 80 years old with acute or convalescent COVID-19. Each CDR3 is given with its conserved first and last residue. Fields, in order: J gene, clone size, D gene, V gene, CDR3 DNA, CDR3 protein. The D gene is left open where the match is weak. For some rows the clone size is stated as once, few or many, or as a class when expanded; others skip it.

J gene: TRBJ1-1; clone size: -; D gene: TRBD1; V gene: TRBV28; CDR3 DNA: TGTGCCAGCAGTTTACAGGGGGCGTACACTGAAGCTTTCTTT; CDR3 protein: CASSLQGAYTEAFF
J gene: TRBJ2-2; clone size: -; D gene: -; V gene: TRBV7-9; CDR3 DNA: TGTGCCAGCCAACGAACGGGGTCCGGGGAGCTGTTTTTT; CDR3 protein: CASQRTGSGELFF
J gene: TRBJ1-2; clone size: -; D gene: -; V gene: TRBV18; CDR3 DNA: TGTGCCAGCTCAGGGGCCGGGGGCTACACCTTC; CDR3 protein: CASSGAGGYTF
J gene: TRBJ1-5; clone size: -; D gene: -; V gene: TRBV15; CDR3 DNA: TGTGCCACCAGCAGTGACAGTTTCAATCAGCCCCAGCATTTT; CDR3 protein: CATSSDSFNQPQHF
J gene: TRBJ1-1; clone size: -; D gene: TRBD1; V gene: TRBV5-1; CDR3 DNA: TGCGCCAGCAGCTCACTAAGGACAGGGCGGAACACTGAAGCTTTCTTT; CDR3 protein: CASSSLRTGRNTEAFF
J gene: TRBJ2-7; clone size: -; D gene: TRBD1; V gene: TRBV28; CDR3 DNA: TGTGCCAGCAGTTCGGGACAGAATCCCTACGAGCAGTACTTC; CDR3 protein: CASSSGQNPYEQYF
J gene: TRBJ1-3; clone size: -; D gene: -; V gene: TRBV6-4; CDR3 DNA: TGTGCCAGCAAGATAGATAACTCTGGAAACACCATATATTTT; CDR3 protein: CASKIDNSGNTIYF
J gene: TRBJ2-3; clone size: -; D gene: -; V gene: TRBV10-3; CDR3 DNA: TGTGCCATCAGAGTAAGCGGGAGCACAGATACGCAGTATTTT; CDR3 protein: CAIRVSGSTDTQYF
J gene: TRBJ2-1; clone size: -; D gene: -; V gene: TRBV12-3/TRBV12-4; CDR3 DNA: TGTGCCAGCAAATACTTCAACAATGAGCAGTTCTTC; CDR3 protein: CASKYFNNEQFF
J gene: TRBJ1-1; clone size: -; D gene: -; V gene: TRBV13; CDR3 DNA: TGTGCCAGCAGCTTAGTGGGGGGGACGAACACTGAAGCTTTCTTT; CDR3 protein: CASSLVGGTNTEAFF
J gene: TRBJ2-6; clone size: -; D gene: TRBD2; V gene: TRBV4-1; CDR3 DNA: TGCGCCAGCAGCCAAGTCCTAGCGGGAGGAGCTGGGGCCAACGTCCTGACTTTC; CDR3 protein: CASSQVLAGGAGANVLTF
J gene: TRBJ1-4; clone size: -; D gene: TRBD1; V gene: TRBV5-4; CDR3 DNA: TGTGCCAGCAGCCAATGGGACAGGGGGAACGAACTGTTTTTT; CDR3 protein: CASSQWDRGNELFF
J gene: TRBJ1-2; clone size: few; D gene: -; V gene: TRBV14; CDR3 DNA: TGTGCCAGCAGCATCTCGACAAGACAGGTTTTTCGCGGCTACACCTTC; CDR3 protein: CASSISTRQVFRGYTF
J gene: TRBJ1-1; clone size: -; D gene: TRBD1; V gene: TRBV28; CDR3 DNA: TGTGCCAGCAGCACCGGGACAGGGTACGCCATGAACACTGAAGCTTTCTTT; CDR3 protein: CASSTGTGYAMNTEAFF
J gene: TRBJ1-5; clone size: -; D gene: -; V gene: TRBV11-2; CDR3 DNA: TGTGCCAGCAGCCGGGATAGCAATCAGCCCCAGCATTTT; CDR3 protein: CASSRDSNQPQHF
J gene: TRBJ1-4; clone size: -; D gene: TRBD1; V gene: TRBV29-1; CDR3 DNA: TGCAGCGCAATGACAGGGGCCCTTAATGAAAAACTGTTTTTT; CDR3 protein: CSAMTGALNEKLFF
J gene: TRBJ2-7; clone size: -; D gene: -; V gene: TRBV4-3; CDR3 DNA: TGCGCCAGCAGCCAAGATCAAAGGGGGGGATACTACGAGCAGTACTTC; CDR3 protein: CASSQDQRGGYYEQYF
J gene: TRBJ2-1; clone size: -; D gene: TRBD2; V gene: TRBV3-1/TRBV3-2; CDR3 DNA: TGTGCCAGCAGCCAAGCCCTGGGGCGGGAGGACCAAGACATCCATGAGCAGTTCTTC; CDR3 protein: CASSQALGREDQDIHEQFF
J gene: TRBJ2-6; clone size: -; D gene: -; V gene: TRBV18; CDR3 DNA: TGTGCCAGCTCCCGAGTTGAGACTGGGGCCAACGTCCTGACTTTC; CDR3 protein: CASSRVETGANVLTF
J gene: TRBJ1-5; clone size: -; D gene: -; V gene: TRBV2; CDR3 DNA: TGTGCCAGCAGCTGGGTTGAGGGAAGTCAGCCCCAGCATTTT; CDR3 protein: CASSWVEGSQPQHF
J gene: TRBJ1-3; clone size: -; D gene: -; V gene: TRBV2; CDR3 DNA: TGTGCCAGCAGTCTGCACTTCTCCGGAAACACCATATATTTT; CDR3 protein: CASSLHFSGNTIYF
J gene: TRBJ2-5; clone size: -; D gene: -; V gene: TRBV5-4; CDR3 DNA: TGTGCCAGCAGCCCCGCCCTAGCGCAGACTAGGGAGACCCAGTACTTC; CDR3 protein: CASSPALAQTRETQYF
J gene: TRBJ1-4; clone size: -; D gene: TRBD1; V gene: TRBV7-3; CDR3 DNA: TGTGCCAGCAGCCTCCAGACAGGGCCTAATGAAAAACTGTTTTTT; CDR3 protein: CASSLQTGPNEKLFF
J gene: TRBJ1-1; clone size: -; D gene: TRBD1; V gene: TRBV19; CDR3 DNA: TGTGCCAGTAGTCAGGACAGGGAAGGGGTGAACACTGAAGCTTTCTTT; CDR3 protein: CASSQDREGVNTEAFF
J gene: TRBJ1-2; clone size: -; D gene: TRBD1; V gene: TRBV6-5; CDR3 DNA: TGTGCCAGCTCCAAACCGGGACAGGGGATTGAGGGCTACACCTTC; CDR3 protein: CASSKPGQGIEGYTF
J gene: TRBJ2-1; clone size: -; D gene: -; V gene: TRBV20-1; CDR3 DNA: TGCAGTGCTAGTTGGAGGAGCTCCTACAATGAGCAGTTCTTC; CDR3 protein: CSASWRSSYNEQFF
J gene: TRBJ2-3; clone size: -; D gene: -; V gene: TRBV30; CDR3 DNA: TGTGCCTGGAGTGTTGGCTTACTAGCCAGAGATACGCAGTATTTT; CDR3 protein: CAWSVGLLARDTQYF
J gene: TRBJ2-3; clone size: -; D gene: TRBD2; V gene: TRBV10-3; CDR3 DNA: TGTGCCATCAGTGGGGTGCCTAGCGGGGGGCTAGATACGCAGTATTTT; CDR3 protein: CAISGVPSGGLDTQYF
J gene: TRBJ2-7; clone size: few; D gene: -; V gene: TRBV7-2; CDR3 DNA: TGTGCCAGCAGCCGGTCCCGGGACACTAATGAGCAGTACTTC; CDR3 protein: CASSRSRDTNEQYF
J gene: TRBJ2-7; clone size: -; D gene: TRBD1; V gene: TRBV7-9; CDR3 DNA: TGTGCCAGCAGCCGCGACAGGGCCTACGAGCAGTACTTC; CDR3 protein: CASSRDRAYEQYF
J gene: TRBJ2-5; clone size: -; D gene: -; V gene: TRBV7-2; CDR3 DNA: TGTGCCAGCAGCTTAGCGCCTCTAGCCGGGGAGGTTAAAGAGACCCAGTACTTC; CDR3 protein: CASSLAPLAGEVKETQYF
J gene: TRBJ1-3; clone size: -; D gene: TRBD1; V gene: TRBV10-1; CDR3 DNA: TGCGCCAGCAGTGAGTCGAATCACATGGACAGGGGCAACTCTGGAAACACCATATATTTT; CDR3 protein: CASSESNHMDRGNSGNTIYF
J gene: TRBJ1-4; clone size: -; D gene: TRBD1; V gene: TRBV18; CDR3 DNA: TGTGCCAGCTCACCGGGACAGCATGCAACTAATGAAAAACTGTTTTTT; CDR3 protein: CASSPGQHATNEKLFF
J gene: TRBJ2-1; clone size: -; D gene: -; V gene: TRBV18; CDR3 DNA: TGTGCCAGCTCACCGGGGGGTGAGCAGTTCTTC; CDR3 protein: CASSPGGEQFF
J gene: TRBJ1-3; clone size: -; D gene: -; V gene: TRBV28; CDR3 DNA: TGTGCCAGCAGTTCGGCAGGGACTCAGGGAAACACCATATATTTT; CDR3 protein: CASSSAGTQGNTIYF
J gene: TRBJ2-5; clone size: -; D gene: TRBD2; V gene: TRBV5-1; CDR3 DNA: TGCGCCAGCAGCTTGAAGGCTAGCGGCGAGGAGACCCAGTACTTC; CDR3 protein: CASSLKASGEETQYF
J gene: TRBJ2-5; clone size: few; D gene: -; V gene: TRBV4-3; CDR3 DNA: TGCGCCAGCAGCCAAGGCCCTCCCCCTGGCGAGACCCAGTACTTC; CDR3 protein: CASSQGPPPGETQYF
J gene: TRBJ1-5; clone size: -; D gene: -; V gene: TRBV28; CDR3 DNA: TGTGCCAGCAGTTTATTAATAAATCAGCCCCAGCATTTT; CDR3 protein: CASSLLINQPQHF
J gene: TRBJ2-1; clone size: -; D gene: -; V gene: TRBV5-1; CDR3 DNA: TGCGCCAGCAGCTTGGGAGCACGTGAGCAGTTCTTC; CDR3 protein: CASSLGAREQFF
J gene: TRBJ2-7; clone size: -; D gene: -; V gene: TRBV18; CDR3 DNA: TGTGCCAGCTCACCTGGGCGGGGTCCCTACGAGCAGTACTTC; CDR3 protein: CASSPGRGPYEQYF
J gene: TRBJ1-1; clone size: once; D gene: -; V gene: TRBV2; CDR3 DNA: TGTGCCAGCACCCTCTCGCGCGGGGTCACTGAAGCTTTCTTT; CDR3 protein: CASTLSRGVTEAFF
J gene: TRBJ1-1; clone size: -; D gene: -; V gene: TRBV5-1; CDR3 DNA: TGCGCCAGCAGCTCGACACCACCGAACACTGAAGCTTTCTTT; CDR3 protein: CASSSTPPNTEAFF
J gene: TRBJ1-2; clone size: once; D gene: TRBD1; V gene: TRBV28; CDR3 DNA: TGTGCCAGCAGACCCCGGGACAGGGGAAGGAATGGCTACACCTTC; CDR3 protein: CASRPRDRGRNGYTF
J gene: TRBJ2-6; clone size: -; D gene: -; V gene: TRBV6-5; CDR3 DNA: TGTGCCAGCAGTTACGTCCTCTCTGGGGCCAACGTCCTGACTTTC; CDR3 protein: CASSYVLSGANVLTF
J gene: TRBJ1-2; clone size: -; D gene: -; V gene: TRBV4-3; CDR3 DNA: TGCGCCAGCAGCCAAGATCAGGAAACCTATGGCTACACCTTC; CDR3 protein: CASSQDQETYGYTF
J gene: TRBJ2-1; clone size: -; D gene: -; V gene: TRBV10-3; CDR3 DNA: TGTGCCATCAGTTCGGGACAAAACAATGAGCAGTTCTTC; CDR3 protein: CAISSGQNNEQFF
J gene: TRBJ1-6; clone size: -; D gene: -; V gene: TRBV4-1; CDR3 DNA: TGCGCCAGCAGCCAAGAGGGTGGGCAGGGTCTTAATTCACCCCTCCACTTT; CDR3 protein: CASSQEGGQGLNSPLHF